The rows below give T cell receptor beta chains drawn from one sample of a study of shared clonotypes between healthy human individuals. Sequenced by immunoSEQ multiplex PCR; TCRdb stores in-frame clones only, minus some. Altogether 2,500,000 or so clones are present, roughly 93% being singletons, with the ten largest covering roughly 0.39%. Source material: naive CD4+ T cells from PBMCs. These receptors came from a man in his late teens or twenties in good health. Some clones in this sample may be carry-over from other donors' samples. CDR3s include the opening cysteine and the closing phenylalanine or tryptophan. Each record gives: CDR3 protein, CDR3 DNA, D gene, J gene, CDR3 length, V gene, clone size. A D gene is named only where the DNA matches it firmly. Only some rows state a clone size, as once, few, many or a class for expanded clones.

CDR3 protein: CASSGLGRYNEKLFF; CDR3 DNA: TGTGCCAGCAGTGGCCTCGGACGATACAATGAAAAACTGTTTTTT; D gene: .; J gene: TRBJ1-4; CDR3 length: 15; V gene: TRBV28; clone size: .
CDR3 protein: CASSSRTGGSDTQYF; CDR3 DNA: TGTGCCAGCAGTTCAAGGACAGGGGGATCAGATACGCAGTATTTT; D gene: TRBD1; J gene: TRBJ2-3; CDR3 length: 15; V gene: TRBV5-4; clone size: .
CDR3 protein: CASSFPGQGNTEAFF; CDR3 DNA: TGTGCCAGCAGCTTTCCGGGACAGGGGAACACTGAAGCTTTCTTT; D gene: TRBD1; J gene: TRBJ1-1; CDR3 length: 15; V gene: TRBV7-9; clone size: .
CDR3 protein: CASSALAGPYEQYF; CDR3 DNA: TGTGCCAGCAGCGCGCTAGCGGGACCTTACGAGCAGTACTTC; D gene: TRBD2; J gene: TRBJ2-7; CDR3 length: 14; V gene: TRBV9; clone size: .
CDR3 protein: CASSLQGAGELFF; CDR3 DNA: TGTGCCAGCAGCTTACAGGGAGCCGGGGAGCTGTTTTTT; D gene: .; J gene: TRBJ2-2; CDR3 length: 13; V gene: TRBV7-3; clone size: .
CDR3 protein: CASSRGTGGVGYTF; CDR3 DNA: TGCGCCAGCAGCCGCGGGACAGGCGGTGTAGGCTACACCTTC; D gene: TRBD1; J gene: TRBJ1-2; CDR3 length: 14; V gene: TRBV5-1; clone size: .
CDR3 protein: CASSQDPPGTSGRTEQFF; CDR3 DNA: TGCGCCAGCAGCCAAGACCCCCCCGGGACTAGCGGGAGAACTGAGCAGTTCTTC; D gene: TRBD2; J gene: TRBJ2-1; CDR3 length: 18; V gene: TRBV4-1; clone size: .
CDR3 protein: CASSLDYPTSLNEQFF; CDR3 DNA: TGTGCCAGCAGCTTGGACTACCCGACTTCTCTAAATGAGCAGTTCTTC; D gene: .; J gene: TRBJ2-1; CDR3 length: 16; V gene: TRBV5-5; clone size: .
CDR3 protein: CASSSSLYEQYF; CDR3 DNA: TGTGCCAGCAGCTCCTCCCTCTACGAGCAGTACTTC; D gene: .; J gene: TRBJ2-7; CDR3 length: 12; V gene: TRBV5-4; clone size: .
CDR3 protein: CASSRHVGNTEAFF; CDR3 DNA: TGTGCCAGCAGCCGGCACGTGGGCAACACTGAAGCTTTCTTT; D gene: .; J gene: TRBJ1-1; CDR3 length: 14; V gene: TRBV14; clone size: .
CDR3 protein: CASSSIGGNGEKLFF; CDR3 DNA: TGTGCCAGCAGCAGTATTGGTGGAAACGGTGAAAAACTGTTTTTT; D gene: .; J gene: TRBJ1-4; CDR3 length: 15; V gene: TRBV28; clone size: .
CDR3 protein: CASSFRTRTEAFF; CDR3 DNA: TGTGCCAGCAGCTTCAGGACACGGACTGAAGCTTTCTTT; D gene: .; J gene: TRBJ1-1; CDR3 length: 13; V gene: TRBV7-2; clone size: .
CDR3 protein: CASSHLTQGRFQPQHF; CDR3 DNA: TGTGCCAGCAGCCACCTCACACAGGGCCGTTTCCAGCCCCAGCATTTT; D gene: .; J gene: TRBJ1-5; CDR3 length: 16; V gene: TRBV16; clone size: .
CDR3 protein: CASSLLNTEAFF; CDR3 DNA: TGTGCCAGCAGCTTACTCAACACTGAAGCTTTCTTT; D gene: .; J gene: TRBJ1-1; CDR3 length: 12; V gene: TRBV7-2; clone size: .
CDR3 protein: CASSQEATGSWETQYF; CDR3 DNA: TGCGCCAGCAGCCAAGAAGCGACAGGATCATGGGAGACCCAGTACTTC; D gene: .; J gene: TRBJ2-5; CDR3 length: 16; V gene: TRBV4-1; clone size: .
CDR3 protein: CASPHEQYF; CDR3 DNA: TGTGCCAGCCCCCACGAGCAGTACTTC; D gene: .; J gene: TRBJ2-7; CDR3 length: 9; V gene: TRBV2; clone size: .
CDR3 protein: CASSVPPWLTGELFF; CDR3 DNA: .; D gene: .; J gene: TRBJ2-2; CDR3 length: 15; V gene: TRBV6-1; clone size: .
CDR3 protein: CASSLTSGVDSPLHF; CDR3 DNA: TGTGCCAGCAGCTTAACGTCAGGGGTAGATTCACCCCTCCACTTT; D gene: .; J gene: TRBJ1-6; CDR3 length: 15; V gene: TRBV11-2; clone size: .
CDR3 protein: CASSTRQGNTEAFF; CDR3 DNA: TGTGCCAGTAGTACGAGACAGGGGAACACTGAAGCTTTCTTT; D gene: TRBD1; J gene: TRBJ1-1; CDR3 length: 14; V gene: TRBV19; clone size: once
CDR3 protein: CASSLGQGEQYF; CDR3 DNA: TGTGCCAGCAGTTTAGGACAGGGAGAGCAGTACTTC; D gene: TRBD1; J gene: TRBJ2-7; CDR3 length: 12; V gene: TRBV28; clone size: .
CDR3 protein: CASRTDRSSYEQYF; CDR3 DNA: TGTGCCAGCAGGACCGACAGGAGCTCCTACGAGCAGTACTTC; D gene: .; J gene: TRBJ2-7; CDR3 length: 14; V gene: TRBV2; clone size: few
CDR3 protein: CASSVGLSRTTEAFF; CDR3 DNA: TGTGCCAGCAGTGTAGGACTTTCAAGGACGACTGAAGCTTTCTTT; D gene: .; J gene: TRBJ1-1; CDR3 length: 15; V gene: TRBV28; clone size: .
CDR3 protein: CASSASPGQIVDTQYF; CDR3 DNA: TGCGCCAGCAGCGCCAGCCCCGGCCAGATCGTTGATACGCAGTATTTT; D gene: .; J gene: TRBJ2-3; CDR3 length: 16; V gene: TRBV5-1; clone size: .
CDR3 protein: CASSGTSGSRQETQYF; CDR3 DNA: TGTGCCAGCAGCGGGACTAGCGGGAGCCGCCAAGAGACCCAGTACTTC; D gene: TRBD2; J gene: TRBJ2-5; CDR3 length: 16; V gene: TRBV2; clone size: .
CDR3 protein: CASSEMRGRSYNEQFF; CDR3 DNA: TGTGCCAGCAGCGAAATGCGGGGTCGCTCCTACAATGAGCAGTTCTTC; D gene: .; J gene: TRBJ2-1; CDR3 length: 16; V gene: TRBV11-2; clone size: .
CDR3 protein: CSVVLVANQPQHF; CDR3 DNA: TGCAGCGTTGTATTAGTTGCCAATCAGCCCCAGCATTTT; D gene: .; J gene: TRBJ1-5; CDR3 length: 13; V gene: TRBV29-1; clone size: .
CDR3 protein: CASSLTGDTTYEQYF; CDR3 DNA: TGTGCCAGCAGCTTAACCGGGGACACCACCTACGAGCAGTACTTC; D gene: .; J gene: TRBJ2-7; CDR3 length: 15; V gene: TRBV7-3; clone size: .
CDR3 protein: CSVGGGLSNEKLFF; CDR3 DNA: TGCAGCGTTGGTGGGGGGCTAAGCAATGAAAAACTGTTTTTT; D gene: .; J gene: TRBJ1-4; CDR3 length: 14; V gene: TRBV29-1; clone size: .
CDR3 protein: CASSSIRARELFF; CDR3 DNA: TGTGCCAGCAGCAGCATCAGGGCGAGGGAGCTGTTTTTT; D gene: .; J gene: TRBJ2-2; CDR3 length: 13; V gene: TRBV7-9; clone size: once
CDR3 protein: CASTSAGVDYNEQFF; CDR3 DNA: TGTGCCAGCACCTCGGCGGGAGTAGACTACAATGAGCAGTTCTTC; D gene: TRBD2; J gene: TRBJ2-1; CDR3 length: 15; V gene: TRBV28; clone size: .
CDR3 protein: CASSTTGTIGRETQYF; CDR3 DNA: TGTGCCAGCAGCACGACCGGGACAATCGGGAGAGAGACCCAGTACTTC; D gene: .; J gene: TRBJ2-5; CDR3 length: 16; V gene: TRBV9; clone size: .
CDR3 protein: CASSPRGQPSTDTQYF; CDR3 DNA: TGTGCCAGCAGCCCCCGCGGGCAGCCTAGCACAGATACGCAGTATTTT; D gene: .; J gene: TRBJ2-3; CDR3 length: 16; V gene: TRBV7-6; clone size: .
CDR3 protein: CASSLVMGTTEAFF; CDR3 DNA: TGTGCCAGCAGCTTAGTAATGGGTACCACTGAAGCTTTCTTT; D gene: .; J gene: TRBJ1-1; CDR3 length: 14; V gene: TRBV11-2; clone size: .
CDR3 protein: CASSQVGGNEQFF; CDR3 DNA: TGTGCCAGCAGCCAAGTCGGGGGCAATGAGCAGTTCTTC; D gene: .; J gene: TRBJ2-1; CDR3 length: 13; V gene: TRBV14; clone size: .
CDR3 protein: CASSLRIGQGDGKAFF; CDR3 DNA: TGTGCCAGCAGCCTACGAATCGGGCAGGGCGATGGCAAAGCTTTCTTT; D gene: .; J gene: TRBJ1-1; CDR3 length: 16; V gene: TRBV7-8; clone size: .
CDR3 protein: CASSRVNTGELFF; CDR3 DNA: TGTGCCAGCAGCCGTGTGAACACCGGGGAGCTGTTTTTT; D gene: .; J gene: TRBJ2-2; CDR3 length: 13; V gene: TRBV5-5; clone size: .
CDR3 protein: CASSEWSVQGWDYSNQPQHF; CDR3 DNA: TGTGCCAGCAGTGAATGGTCGGTCCAGGGCTGGGATTATAGCAATCAGCCCCAGCATTTT; D gene: .; J gene: TRBJ1-5; CDR3 length: 20; V gene: TRBV2; clone size: .
CDR3 protein: CASSLIGEKLFF; CDR3 DNA: TGCGCCAGCAGCTTAATAGGAGAAAAACTGTTTTTT; D gene: .; J gene: TRBJ1-4; CDR3 length: 12; V gene: TRBV5-1; clone size: .
CDR3 protein: CASSGRQGLEAFF; CDR3 DNA: TGTGCCAGCAGCGGGCGACAGGGACTAGAAGCTTTCTTT; D gene: TRBD1; J gene: TRBJ1-1; CDR3 length: 13; V gene: TRBV11-2; clone size: once
CDR3 protein: CASSLEDENTGELFF; CDR3 DNA: TGCGCCAGCAGCTTGGAAGACGAAAACACCGGGGAGCTGTTTTTT; D gene: .; J gene: TRBJ2-2; CDR3 length: 15; V gene: TRBV5-1; clone size: .
CDR3 protein: CASRGQGYEEQYF; CDR3 DNA: TGTGCCAGCAGAGGACAGGGGTATGAGGAGCAGTACTTC; D gene: TRBD1; J gene: TRBJ2-7; CDR3 length: 13; V gene: TRBV2; clone size: once
CDR3 protein: CASSHEETQYF; CDR3 DNA: TGTGCCAGCAGCCACGAAGAGACCCAGTACTTC; D gene: .; J gene: TRBJ2-5; CDR3 length: 11; V gene: TRBV28; clone size: .
CDR3 protein: CASSENRGHEQFF; CDR3 DNA: TGTGCCAGCAGTGAAAACAGGGGGCATGAGCAGTTCTTC; D gene: TRBD1; J gene: TRBJ2-1; CDR3 length: 13; V gene: TRBV6-1; clone size: .
CDR3 protein: CASSQASNTEAFF; CDR3 DNA: TGTGCCAGCAGCCAGGCCAGTAACACTGAAGCTTTCTTT; D gene: .; J gene: TRBJ1-1; CDR3 length: 13; V gene: TRBV7-9; clone size: .
CDR3 protein: CASSQGRDTEAFF; CDR3 DNA: TGTGCCAGCTCTCAGGGTCGTGACACTGAAGCTTTCTTT; D gene: .; J gene: TRBJ1-1; CDR3 length: 13; V gene: TRBV18; clone size: .
CDR3 protein: CASSSSGQPQHF; CDR3 DNA: TGTGCCAGCAGCTCGTCAGGGCAGCCCCAGCATTTT; D gene: .; J gene: TRBJ1-5; CDR3 length: 12; V gene: TRBV11-2; clone size: .
CDR3 protein: CAWSVAGVTEAFF; CDR3 DNA: TGTGCCTGGAGTGTTGCAGGGGTAACTGAAGCTTTCTTT; D gene: .; J gene: TRBJ1-1; CDR3 length: 13; V gene: TRBV30; clone size: .
CDR3 protein: CASRVPGGAKNIQYF; CDR3 DNA: TGTGCCAGCAGGGTCCCCGGGGGAGCCAAAAACATTCAGTACTTC; D gene: .; J gene: TRBJ2-4; CDR3 length: 15; V gene: TRBV2; clone size: .